These 10 T cell receptor beta chains originate from one sample sequenced in a study of blood T cells in healthy people across ages. Next came a second PCR, run for roughly 6 to 11 cycles, which used a sample-barcoded 5' primer along with a J-beta primer mix. TCRdb re-called the 5' RACE reads through MiXCR, storing one row per CDR3 protein. The sample records roughly 640,000 distinct CDR3 sequences, about 30% being singletons. Material for sequencing was blood. Receptor source: a woman aged 80 or over in good health.

This clonotype turned up a few times. Being one base from a much bigger clone, this may be a read error. This sequence joins TRBV9 and TRBJ2-4; D perhaps matches TRBD2 (6 bases). CDR3 length: 15 amino acids. V gave up 0 bases and J gave up 13 bases, with 20 bases separating them. Germline V gene data show CDR1 as SGDLS and CDR2 as YYNGEE. This chain's CDR3 is CASSVEVGTRHGQYF. DNA of the CDR3: TGTGCCAGCAGCGTAGAGGTGGGGACTCGACACGGGCAGTACTTC.

V gene TRBV27 combines with J gene TRBJ1-1; D call uncertain. Trimming cost V 1 base and J 1 base, with 4 bases left between them. The CDR3 length is 13 residues. CDR1 MNHEY and CDR2 SMNVEV come from the germline V gene (reference sequence). The CDR3 DNA sequence: TGTGCCAGCAGTTTATACGGGAACACTGAAGCTTTCTTT. Its translation is CASSLYGNTEAFF.

The sample holds many counts of this clonotype. The chain is built from TRBV6-5 and TRBJ1-5; D is unresolved. The CDR3 runs to 12 residues. With 5 bases removed from V and 10 bases from J, the gap between germline ends came to 12 bases. CDR1 is MNHEY and CDR2 is SVGAGI in the germline V gene. CDR3 sequence: CASSRTLGPQHF. The DNA for the CDR3 is TGTGCCAGCAGTCGTACTTTGGGTCCCCAGCATTTT.

This clonotype was picked up many times. The chain uses TRBV3-1 and TRBJ2-1; D is possibly TRBD1 (7 bases). V shed 2 bases and J shed 6 bases, with 17 bases lying between them. There are 16 residues in the CDR3. The germline V gene has CDR1 LGHDT and CDR2 YNNKEL (reference sequence). CDR3 amino acids: CASSQMPFQGGNEQFF. Here the CDR3 DNA reads TGTGCCAGCAGCCAAATGCCCTTTCAGGGGGGCAATGAGCAGTTCTTC.

Only a few counts were recorded for this clonotype. A much larger clone lies a single base off, so this may be a read error. The chain combines TRBV10-3 with TRBJ2-7; either TRBD1 or TRBD2 may fit D (5 bases each). V was trimmed by 6 bases and J by 2 bases, leaving 14 bases between them. The CDR3 is 14 residues long. Germline V CDR1 and CDR2: ENHRY, SYGVKD. The CDR3 DNA reads as TGTGCCATCAGGGACCGGGACGGCCCCTACGAGCAGTACTTC. Amino acid sequence: CAIRDRDGPYEQYF.

This chain uses TRBV5-4 with TRBJ2-5; D ambiguous. Germline V lookup: CDR1 SGHNT, CDR2 YYREEE (reference sequence). V was clipped by 2 bases and J by 5 bases, with 10 bases between them. This CDR3 is built from 13 residues. The DNA for the CDR3 is TGTGCCAGCAGCTTTAGTATGGACGAGACCCAGTACTTC. Amino acids: CASSFSMDETQYF.

The chain combines TRBV29-1 with TRBJ1-2, with D tentatively TRBD1 (6 bases). The V and J ends lost 7 bases and 8 bases respectively, with 14 bases between them. In germline, CDR1 is SQVTM, CDR2 ANQGSEA. The length of the CDR3 is 11 residues. CDR3 DNA sequence: TGCAGCGCCGGACAGAGAGAAGGCTACACCTTC. It translates to CSAGQREGYTF.

In its sample, this clonotype was seen a few times. A read error may explain this, as a much larger clone is one base away. The CDR3 DNA is TGTGCCAGCAGCCGACGACGGGGAGGCAATGAGCAGTTCTTC. This translates into CASSRRRGGNEQFF. The genes are TRBV7-2 and TRBJ2-1, with a weak D call TRBD2 (6 bases). CDR3 length: 14 amino acids. Trimming removed 5 bases from V and 6 bases from J, with 14 bases in between. The germline V gene has CDR1 SGHTA and CDR2 FQGNSA.

Written as DNA, the CDR3 is TGCAGCTTCCGGGGACTACCCGACGATGAGCAGTTCTTC. It translates to CSFRGLPDDEQFF. The chain couples TRBV20-1 to TRBJ2-1; 7 bases map to TRBD2. The CDR3 has 13 amino acids. Germline lookup yields CDR1 DFQATT and CDR2 SNEGSKA (reference sequence).

This clonotype was detected ten times or more. As DNA, the CDR3 is TGTGCCAGCAGCTTAAAGGGGAGTAGCGGGAACGCGAACACCGGGGAGCTGTTTTTT. Translation: CASSLKGSSGNANTGELFF. This chain connects TRBV7-2 to TRBJ2-2; 8 nucleotides line up with TRBD2. Germline V CDR1 and CDR2: SGHTA, FQGNSA. V was clipped by 2 bases and J by 0 bases; unmatched bases: 11. This CDR3 is built from 19 residues.